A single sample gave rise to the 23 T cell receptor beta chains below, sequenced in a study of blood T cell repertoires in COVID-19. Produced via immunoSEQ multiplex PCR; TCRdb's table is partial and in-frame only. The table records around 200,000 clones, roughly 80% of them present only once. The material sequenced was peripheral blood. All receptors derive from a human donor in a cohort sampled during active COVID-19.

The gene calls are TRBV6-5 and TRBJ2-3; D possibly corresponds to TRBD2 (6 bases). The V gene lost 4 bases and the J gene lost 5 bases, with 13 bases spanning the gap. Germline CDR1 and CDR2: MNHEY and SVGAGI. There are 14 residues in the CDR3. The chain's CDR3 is CASSSPGGGDTQYF. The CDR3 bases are TGTGCCAGCAGTTCCCCCGGGGGAGGAGATACGCAGTATTTT.

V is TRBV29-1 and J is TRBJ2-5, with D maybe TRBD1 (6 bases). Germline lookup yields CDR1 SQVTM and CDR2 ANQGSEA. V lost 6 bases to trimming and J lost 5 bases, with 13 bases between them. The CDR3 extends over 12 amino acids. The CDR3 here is CSVQRGSETQYF. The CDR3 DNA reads TGCAGCGTACAAAGGGGGAGTGAGACCCAGTACTTC.

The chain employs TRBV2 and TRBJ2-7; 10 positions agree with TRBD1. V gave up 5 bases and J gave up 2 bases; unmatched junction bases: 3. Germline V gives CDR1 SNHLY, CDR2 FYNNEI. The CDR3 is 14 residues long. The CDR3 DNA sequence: TGTGCCAGCAGTTCCGGGACAGGGGCCTACGAGCAGTACTTC. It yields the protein CASSSGTGAYEQYF.

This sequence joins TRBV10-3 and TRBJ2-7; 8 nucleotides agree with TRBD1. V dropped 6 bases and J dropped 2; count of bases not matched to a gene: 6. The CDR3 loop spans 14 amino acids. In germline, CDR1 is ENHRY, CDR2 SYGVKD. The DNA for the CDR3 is TGTGCCATCAGGAGGACAGGGAGCGCCTACGAGCAGTACTTC. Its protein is CAIRRTGSAYEQYF.

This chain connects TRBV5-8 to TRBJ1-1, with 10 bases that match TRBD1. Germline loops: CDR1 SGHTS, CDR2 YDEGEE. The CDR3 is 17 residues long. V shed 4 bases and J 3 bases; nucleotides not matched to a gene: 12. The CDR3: CASSTGTGVGFYTEAFF. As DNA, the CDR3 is TGTGCCAGCAGCACCGGGACAGGGGTTGGGTTTTACACTGAAGCTTTCTTT.

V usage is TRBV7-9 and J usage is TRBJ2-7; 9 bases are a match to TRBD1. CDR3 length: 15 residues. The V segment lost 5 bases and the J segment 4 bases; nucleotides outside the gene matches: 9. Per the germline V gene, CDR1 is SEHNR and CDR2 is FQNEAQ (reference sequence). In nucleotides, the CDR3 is TGTGCCAGCAGCCTCCTCGACAGGGGGTTGTACGAGCAGTACTTC. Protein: CASSLLDRGLYEQYF. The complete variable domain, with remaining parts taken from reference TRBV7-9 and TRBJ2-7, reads DTGVSQNPRHKITKRGQNVTFRCDPISEHNRLYWYRQTLGQGPEFLTYFQNEAQLEKSRLLSDRFSAERPKGSFSTLEIQRTEQGDSAMYLCASSLLDRGLYEQYFGPGTRLTVT.

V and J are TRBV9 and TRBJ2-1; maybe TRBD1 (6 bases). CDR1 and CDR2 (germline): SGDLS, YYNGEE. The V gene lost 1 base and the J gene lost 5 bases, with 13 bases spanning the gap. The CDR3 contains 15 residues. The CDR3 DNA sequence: TGTGCCAGCAGCGTATGGCCAGGGGAAAACAATGAGCAGTTCTTC. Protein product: CASSVWPGENNEQFF.

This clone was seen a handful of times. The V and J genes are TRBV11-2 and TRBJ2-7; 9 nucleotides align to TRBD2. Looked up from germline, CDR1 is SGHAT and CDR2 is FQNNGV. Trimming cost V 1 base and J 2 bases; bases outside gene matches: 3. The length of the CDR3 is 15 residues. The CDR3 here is CASSLGGGGAYEQYF. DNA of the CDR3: TGTGCCAGCAGCTTAGGCGGCGGGGGGGCCTACGAGCAGTACTTC.

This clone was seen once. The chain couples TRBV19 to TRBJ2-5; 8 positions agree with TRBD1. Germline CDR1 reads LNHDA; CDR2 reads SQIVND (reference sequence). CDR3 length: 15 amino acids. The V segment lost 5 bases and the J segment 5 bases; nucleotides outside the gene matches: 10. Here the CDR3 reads CASSLRTGQLETQYF. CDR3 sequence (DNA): TGTGCCAGTAGTTTGCGGACAGGGCAACTGGAGACCCAGTACTTC.

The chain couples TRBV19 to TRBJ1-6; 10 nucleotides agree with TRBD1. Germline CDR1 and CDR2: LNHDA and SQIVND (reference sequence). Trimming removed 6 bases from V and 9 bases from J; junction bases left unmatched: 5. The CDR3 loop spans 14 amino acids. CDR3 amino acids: CASREGQGSSPLHF. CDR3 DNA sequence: TGTGCCAGTAGAGAGGGACAGGGGAGTTCACCCCTCCACTTT.

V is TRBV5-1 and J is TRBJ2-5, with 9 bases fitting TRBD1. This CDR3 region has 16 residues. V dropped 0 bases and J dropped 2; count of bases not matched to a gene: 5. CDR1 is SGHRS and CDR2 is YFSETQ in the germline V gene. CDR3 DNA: TGCGCCAGCAGCTTGGGTCGGACAGGGGCGCAAGAGACCCAGTACTTC. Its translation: CASSLGRTGAQETQYF.

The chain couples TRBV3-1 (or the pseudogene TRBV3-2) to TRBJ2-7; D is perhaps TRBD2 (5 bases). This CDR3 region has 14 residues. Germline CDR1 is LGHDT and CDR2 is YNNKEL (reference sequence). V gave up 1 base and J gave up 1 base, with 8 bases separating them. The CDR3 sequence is CASSQGGVSYEQYF. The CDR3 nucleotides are TGTGCCAGCAGCCAAGGGGGAGTTTCCTACGAGCAGTACTTC.

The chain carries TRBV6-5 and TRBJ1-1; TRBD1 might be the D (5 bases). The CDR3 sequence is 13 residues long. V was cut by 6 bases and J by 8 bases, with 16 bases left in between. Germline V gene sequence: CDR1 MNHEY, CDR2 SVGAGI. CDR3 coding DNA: TGTGCCAGCAGGGTCACCGGGGGATACGAAGCTTTCTTT. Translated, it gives CASRVTGGYEAFF.

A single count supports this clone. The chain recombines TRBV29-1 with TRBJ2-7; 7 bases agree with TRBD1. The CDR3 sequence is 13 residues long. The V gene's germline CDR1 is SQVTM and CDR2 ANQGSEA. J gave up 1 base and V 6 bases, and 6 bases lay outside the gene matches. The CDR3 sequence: CSVLEGASYEQYF. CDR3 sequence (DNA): TGCAGCGTGCTAGAGGGGGCTTCCTACGAGCAGTACTTC.

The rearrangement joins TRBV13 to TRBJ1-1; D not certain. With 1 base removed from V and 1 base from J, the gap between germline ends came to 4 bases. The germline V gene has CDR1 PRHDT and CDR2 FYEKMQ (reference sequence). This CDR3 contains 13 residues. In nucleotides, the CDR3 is TGTGCCAGCAGCTTAGCACAGAACACTGAAGCTTTCTTT. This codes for CASSLAQNTEAFF. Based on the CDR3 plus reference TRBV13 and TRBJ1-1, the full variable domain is AAGVIQSPRHLIKEKRETATLKCYPIPRHDTVYWYQQGPGQDPQFLISFYEKMQSDKGSIPDRFSAQQFSDYHSELNMSSLELGDSALYFCASSLAQNTEAFFGQGTRLTVV.

The CDR3 DNA sequence: TGTGCCACTACAGGGGGGAATGACTACGAGCAGTACTTC. Translated: CATTGGNDYEQYF. V is TRBV6-6 and J is TRBJ2-7; 8 nucleotides match TRBD1. Germline CDR1 and CDR2: MNHNY and SVGAGI (reference sequence). The V and J ends lost 10 bases and 3 bases, in that order; junction bases with no gene match: 8. The CDR3 consists of 13 residues.

The CDR3 DNA reads as TGTGCCAGCAGGGACAGGGTTAGCAATCAGCCCCAGCATTTT. Residues: CASRDRVSNQPQHF. The chain uses TRBV2 and TRBJ1-5, with TRBD1 identical over 8 bases. The CDR3 spans 14 residues. V was pared by 6 bases and J by 0 bases, with 1 base of the junction left unmatched. The germline V gene has CDR1 SNHLY and CDR2 FYNNEI.

CDR3 coding DNA: TGTGCCAGCACCCCCGGGGTCGGCGCGGCTTTCTTT. Residues: CASTPGVGAAFF. This chain links TRBV6-5 with TRBJ1-1; D remains unclear. The ends were cut back, 7 bases at V and 11 bases at J, with 17 bases in the middle. The CDR3 length is 12 residues. CDR1 and CDR2 (germline): MNHEY, SVGAGI.

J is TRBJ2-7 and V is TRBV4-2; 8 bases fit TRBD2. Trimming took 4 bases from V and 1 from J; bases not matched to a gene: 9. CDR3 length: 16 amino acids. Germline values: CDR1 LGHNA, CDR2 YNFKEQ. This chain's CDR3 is CASSPGGGGTSYEQYF. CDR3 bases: TGTGCCAGCAGCCCGGGGGGCGGGGGGACATCCTACGAGCAGTACTTC.

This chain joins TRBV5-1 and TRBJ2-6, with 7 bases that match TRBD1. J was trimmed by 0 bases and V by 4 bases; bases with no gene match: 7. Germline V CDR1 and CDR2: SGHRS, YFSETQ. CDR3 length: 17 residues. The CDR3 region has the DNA TGCGCCAGCAGCCTCGGGACAGCTACCTCTGGGGCCAACGTCCTGACTTTC. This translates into CASSLGTATSGANVLTF.

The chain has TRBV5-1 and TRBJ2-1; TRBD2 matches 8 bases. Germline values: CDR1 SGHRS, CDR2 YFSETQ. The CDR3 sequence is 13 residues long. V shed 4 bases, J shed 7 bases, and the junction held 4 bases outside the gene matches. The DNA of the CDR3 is TGCGCCAGCAGCCCCGGGGGGGTAAATGAGCAGTTCTTC. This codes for CASSPGGVNEQFF. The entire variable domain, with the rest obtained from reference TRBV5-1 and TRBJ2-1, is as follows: KAGVTQTPRYLIKTRGQQVTLSCSPISGHRSVSWYQQTPGQGLQFLFEYFSETQRNKGNFPGRFSGRQFSNSRSEMNVSTLELGDSALYLCASSPGGVNEQFFGPGTRLTVL.

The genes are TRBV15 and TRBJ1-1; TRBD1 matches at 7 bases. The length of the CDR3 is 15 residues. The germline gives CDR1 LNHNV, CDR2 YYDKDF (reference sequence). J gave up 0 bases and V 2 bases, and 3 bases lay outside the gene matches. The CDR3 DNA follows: TGTGCCACCAGCAGAAGGGACAGATTGAACACTGAAGCTTTCTTT. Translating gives CATSRRDRLNTEAFF.

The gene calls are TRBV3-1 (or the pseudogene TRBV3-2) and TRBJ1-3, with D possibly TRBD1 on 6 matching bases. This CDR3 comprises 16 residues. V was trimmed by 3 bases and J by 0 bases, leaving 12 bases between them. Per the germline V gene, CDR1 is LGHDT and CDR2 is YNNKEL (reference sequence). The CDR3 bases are TGTGCCAGCAGCCACGTAGGACAGACCTCTGGAAACACCATATATTTT. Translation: CASSHVGQTSGNTIYF.